This section outlines one T cell receptor (beta chain) sequence together with its context. The same CDR3 can be traced to other DNA sequences in this sample. The data were obtained in a study of blood T cell repertoires in COVID-19. Generated by immunoSEQ multiplex PCR, the TCRdb table keeps only in-frame clones and is missing some. Here the sample spans fewer than 200,000 clones, about four fifths being singletons. Trimming removed 3 bases at V and 0 bases at J, with 5 bases between. The CDR3 consists of 13 residues. The sequence derives from a man in his forties or fifties who had recovered from COVID-19. The chain uses TRBV12-3 or TRBV12-4 and TRBJ1-1; the D is unclear. The sequencing input was peripheral blood. The DNA of the CDR3 is TGTGCCAGCAGTTTGTCTGTGAACACTGAAGCTTTCTTT. Its translation is CASSLSVNTEAFF.